This T cell receptor (beta chain) was sequenced in a study of human T cells and chemical hapten exposure. General study points: Significantly greater numbers of large CDR3 similarity clusters came from expanded TCRs than from controls.

The CDR3 extends over 12 amino acids. Germline V lookup: CDR1 SNHLY, CDR2 FYNNEI. Trimming removed 8 bases at V and 5 bases at J, with 9 bases between. This clonotype has at least ten counts. Antigen specificity is unknown. TCRdb redid the calling of the RACE reads with MiXCR, one entry per CDR3 protein. Of 380,000 or so distinct CDR3 sequences in the sample, 4.5% to 5.5% were seen once. Indicated time point: pre-sensitization, week 0. Treatment noted: therapeutic diphenylcyclopropenone sensitization with weekly scalp DPC. It was unfractionated whole blood from which total RNA was extracted. The sample here was whole blood, taken in connection with sensitization to the hapten diphenylcyclopropenone (DPC). The TCR was taken from a woman younger than 30 with alopecia areata. Some clones in this sample may be carry-over from other donors' samples. The chain recombines TRBV2 with TRBJ2-2; the D is unclear. In DNA, the CDR3 is TGTGCCAGCTCTATAAAAACCGGGGAGCTGTTTTTT. It specifies CASSIKTGELFF. The full variable domain, rest sourced from reference TRBV2 and TRBJ2-2, is EPEVTQTPSHQVTQMGQEVILRCVPISNHLYFYWYRQILGQKVEFLVSFYNNEISEKSEIFDDQFSVERPDGSNFTLKIRSTKLEDSAMYFCASSIKTGELFFGEGSRLTVL.